The rows below give T cell receptor beta chains drawn from one sample of a study of T cells in Graves' hyperthyroidism and ophthalmopathy. MiXCR, applied by TCRdb to the multiplex PCR reads, yields one record per CDR3 protein. The sample yields more than 350,000 distinct CDR3 sequences, roughly 15% seen once. Sequencing input: blood. Receptors originate from a woman aged 55 to 70 with Graves' ophthalmopathy. Each CDR3 is given with its conserved first and last residue. Fields, in order: V gene, D gene, J gene, clone size, CDR3 DNA, CDR3 protein. A D gene is named only where the DNA matches it firmly. A row's size may be missing; if present it is once, few, many or a size class.

TRBV20-1	TRBD1	TRBJ2-5	many	TGCAGTGCTAGAGGAGGGACAGGGGGCGAAGAGACCCAGTACTTC	CSARGGTGGEETQYF
TRBV7-2	.	TRBJ2-6	.	TGTGCCAGCAGCTTAGGATCTCATGGGGCCAACGTCCTGACTTTC	CASSLGSHGANVLTF
TRBV7-9	.	TRBJ2-7	.	TGTGCCAGCAGCTTAACGGTAGAATACGAGCAGTACTTC	CASSLTVEYEQYF
TRBV20-1	.	TRBJ1-6	many	TGCAGTGCTCGGGGGGGCTGGAACTATAATTCACCCCTCCACTTT	CSARGGWNYNSPLHF
TRBV6-5	.	TRBJ2-7	.	TGTGCCAGCAGTTACTCGAGGCAGCTCTCCTACGAGCAGTACTTC	CASSYSRQLSYEQYF
TRBV28	.	TRBJ2-7	many	TGTGCCAGCAGTTTAGGGGCAGGGCTATACGAGCAGTACTTC	CASSLGAGLYEQYF
TRBV3-1	.	TRBJ1-2	many	TGTGCCAGCAGCCAGCGGGACTATGGCTACACCTTC	CASSQRDYGYTF
TRBV10-3	.	TRBJ2-7	many	TGTGCCACCACCGGGACAGCGGGCTACGAGCAGTACTTC	CATTGTAGYEQYF
TRBV28	TRBD1	TRBJ1-5	.	TGTGCCAGCAGTTTAATGGGGACAGGGAGGGACAATCAGCCCCAGCATTTT	CASSLMGTGRDNQPQHF
TRBV2	.	TRBJ2-2	.	TGTGCCAGCAGTGAGGTTGGCGGTCTCACCGGGGAGCTGTTTTTT	CASSEVGGLTGELFF
TRBV7-8	.	TRBJ2-7	many	TGTGCCAGCAGCTCGGGACTGATTCGGGACGAGCAGTACTTC	CASSSGLIRDEQYF
TRBV28	TRBD1	TRBJ1-2	many	TGTGCCAGCAGGGCCCACAGGGGAGTAGGGGGCTACACCTTC	CASRAHRGVGGYTF
TRBV19	TRBD1	TRBJ1-4	.	TGTGCCAGTAGTCGAAGACAGGGGGATCCGAATGAAAAACTGTTTTTT	CASSRRQGDPNEKLFF
TRBV3-1	TRBD2	TRBJ2-3	many	TGTGCCAGCAGCCAAGATTTCGGGAGGGGCGGGGTTACAGATACGCAGTATTTT	CASSQDFGRGGVTDTQYF
TRBV19	.	TRBJ2-3	.	TGTGCCAGTAGCCCCTGGGGCTTCACAGATACGCAGTATTTT	CASSPWGFTDTQYF
TRBV2	.	TRBJ2-2	.	TGTGCCAGCCGAAGACTAGGTAACACCGGGGAGCTGTTTTTT	CASRRLGNTGELFF
TRBV15	.	TRBJ1-6	few	TGTGCCACCAGCAGAGATGTGAATTCACCCCTCCACTTT	CATSRDVNSPLHF
TRBV6-5	TRBD2	TRBJ2-2	many	TGTGCCAGCAGTTATGGCGGGAGTGGCGGGGAGCTGTTTTTT	CASSYGGSGGELFF
TRBV7-8	TRBD2	TRBJ2-2	many	TGTGCCAGCAGCTTAAGCGGGGCGAACACCGGGGAGCTGTTTTTT	CASSLSGANTGELFF
TRBV11-2	.	TRBJ2-5	medium-sized	TGTGCCAGCAGCTTAGGTGGGAGGAAGGAGACCCAGTACTTC	CASSLGGRKETQYF
TRBV12-3/TRBV12-4	.	TRBJ2-6	few	TGTGCCAGCATACCGGGACTGGGGATCTCTGGGGCCAACGTCCTGACTTTC	CASIPGLGISGANVLTF
TRBV6-9	.	TRBJ1-2	.	TGTGCCAGCAGGACCGGGACACCTTATGGCTACACCTTC	CASRTGTPYGYTF
TRBV27	TRBD2	TRBJ2-3	many	TGTGCCACCGGCCGGGGGGCAGATACGCAGTATTTT	CATGRGADTQYF
TRBV27	.	TRBJ1-4	.	TGTGCCAGCTCCGGGCGCAGGGGAGGTGAAAAACTGTTTTTT	CASSGRRGGEKLFF
TRBV29-1	TRBD2	TRBJ2-7	many	TGCAGCGTTGACACTAGCGGGAGAAGTCCTGGCGAGCAGTACTTC	CSVDTSGRSPGEQYF
TRBV20-1	TRBD2	TRBJ2-3	many	TGCAGTGCTCCCGGACTAGCGCTATTCACAGATACGCAGTATTTT	CSAPGLALFTDTQYF
TRBV28	TRBD2	TRBJ2-3	many	TGTGCCAGCAGTTTTGGGGCGGGAGACAGCACAGATACGCAGTATTTT	CASSFGAGDSTDTQYF
TRBV12-3/TRBV12-4	TRBD1	TRBJ2-1	many	TGTGCGTCGGTGGGACAGGGTTACAATGAGCAGTTCTTC	CASVGQGYNEQFF
TRBV3-1	TRBD2	TRBJ2-7	many	TGTGCCAGCAGCCTCGGGACTAGCGGGATCGAGCAGTACTTC	CASSLGTSGIEQYF
TRBV12-3/TRBV12-4	.	TRBJ2-1	many	TGTGCCAGTGCTAGCGCCTCCTACAATGAGCAGTTCTTC	CASASASYNEQFF
TRBV2	.	TRBJ1-5	many	TGTGCCAGCAGTGGGGTAGGGAATCAGCCCCAGCATTTT	CASSGVGNQPQHF
TRBV25-1	.	TRBJ2-5	.	TGTGCCAGCAGTGCGGAGGAGGAGTGGAGGGGAGAGACCCAGTACTTC	CASSAEEEWRGETQYF
TRBV9	.	TRBJ2-7	many	TGTGCCAGCAGCGTAGGTCCAGGGTCCGAGCAGTACTTC	CASSVGPGSEQYF
TRBV6-1	TRBD1	TRBJ2-7	many	TGTGCCAGCAATCGACAGGGGCACGAGCAGTACTTC	CASNRQGHEQYF
TRBV11-2	TRBD2	TRBJ2-7	many	TGTGCCAGCAGCCAACTAGCGGGAGTCGGCGAGCAGTACTTC	CASSQLAGVGEQYF
TRBV20-1	.	TRBJ2-1	few	TGCAGTGCTAGAGCCGCTTCGGGCGGATCCTACAATGAGCAGTTCTTC	CSARAASGGSYNEQFF
TRBV6-1	TRBD1	TRBJ2-7	many	TGTGCCAGTGGGGCCGGGACAGGGGGCCAAGGGCAGTACTTC	CASGAGTGGQGQYF
TRBV29-1	.	TRBJ1-1	few	TGCAGCGTGAAGGGTACTGAAGCTTTCTTT	CSVKGTEAFF
TRBV20-1	.	TRBJ2-1	many	TGCAGTGCTACAACAGGAAGAGCCTACAATGAGCAGTTCTTC	CSATTGRAYNEQFF
TRBV20-1	.	TRBJ2-7	many	TGCAGTGCTAGCGGGGACCTCGAGCAGTACTTC	CSASGDLEQYF
TRBV28	.	TRBJ2-1	many	TGTGCCAGCAGTTTACCCAGCTACAATGAGCAGTTCTTC	CASSLPSYNEQFF
TRBV19	.	TRBJ2-7	.	TGTGCCAGTTCAGGACCACCCTCCATCTACGAGCAGTACTTC	CASSGPPSIYEQYF
TRBV18	.	TRBJ1-2	.	TGTGCCAGCCCCCTAGACAGGAACTATGGCTACACCTTC	CASPLDRNYGYTF
TRBV7-9	TRBD1	TRBJ2-5	many	TGTGCCACCCTAGCCCAGGGGGCCGGAGAGACCCAGTACTTC	CATLAQGAGETQYF
TRBV28	.	TRBJ1-1	many	TGTGCCAGCAGTTTGCGGAGACCTGAAGCTTTCTTT	CASSLRRPEAFF